The next 7 T cell receptor beta chains were all read from a single sample in a study of cytomegalovirus exposure and HLA in healthy donors. Profiling relied on immunoSEQ multiplex PCR, and the TCRdb table lists in-frame clones only, not all of them. The repertoire includes 82,000 or so clones, 90% to 95% of them detected once, and 0.65% to 0.7% sits in the top ten. The sample comprised PBMCs. The receptors derive from a man aged 18 to 30 in good health and CMV-seronegative.

The rearrangement links TRBV27 to TRBJ1-3; D unclear. Deletions cut 7 bases from V and 0 bases from J, with 7 bases between. CDR1 is MNHEY, CDR2 SMNVEV, per germline (reference sequence). CDR3 length: 13 residues. CDR3 in amino acids: CASKPYSGNTIYF. The CDR3 DNA reads TGTGCCAGCAAGCCCTACTCTGGAAACACCATATATTTT.

The chain uses TRBV2 and TRBJ2-1, with D perhaps TRBD2 (5 bases). The V end was cut by 3 bases, the J end by 9 bases, with 21 bases between. CDR1 and CDR2 from the germline V gene are SNHLY and FYNNEI. The CDR3 is made up of 16 amino acids. The CDR3 loop is CASSEFIAGGGGEQFF. CDR3 nucleotide sequence: TGTGCCAGCAGTGAGTTTATCGCGGGCGGCGGCGGTGAGCAGTTCTTC.

The rearrangement uses TRBV18 and TRBJ2-1, with a weak D call TRBD2 (6 bases). Germline values: CDR1 KGHSH, CDR2 LQKENI. The CDR3 totals 13 residues. Trimming took 0 bases from V and 10 from J, leaving 10 bases between them. The CDR3: CASSPPGLVEQFF. The CDR3 DNA follows: TGTGCCAGCTCACCACCGGGACTGGTAGAGCAGTTCTTC.

The chain is built from TRBV6-1 and TRBJ2-2; 7 bases align to TRBD1. This CDR3 comprises 14 residues. Losses at the gene ends were 5 bases for V and 6 bases for J; bases not matched to a gene: 6. Germline V lookup: CDR1 MNHNS, CDR2 SASEGT. The CDR3 region is CASSRQGKSGELFF. The CDR3 DNA follows: TGTGCCAGCAGTCGACAGGGAAAGTCCGGGGAGCTGTTTTTT.

In its sample, this clone was seen once. This chain uses TRBV7-9 with TRBJ1-1, with 7 bases lining up with TRBD1. CDR3 length: 17 residues. Germline V CDR1 and CDR2: SEHNR, FQNEAQ (reference sequence). J gave up 5 bases and V 3 bases, and 15 bases lay outside the gene matches. The CDR3 DNA follows: TGTGCCAGCAGCTTCTCAAAGCGACAGGGTTCGGGTACTGAAGCTTTCTTT. The encoded protein is CASSFSKRQGSGTEAFF.

The chain carries TRBV7-2 and TRBJ2-7; TRBD2 agrees at 12 bases. Germline CDR1 reads SGHTA; CDR2 reads FQGNSA. The CDR3 spans 14 residues. J gave up 5 bases and V 6 bases, and 5 bases lay outside the gene matches. CDR3 sequence: CASRIRLAGDEQYF. In DNA, the CDR3 is TGTGCCAGCAGAATTAGACTAGCGGGAGACGAGCAGTACTTC.

The chain joins TRBV9 to TRBJ1-1, with D maybe TRBD1 (6 bases). Trimming took off 2 bases at V and 0 bases at J, with 17 bases between the two ends. CDR1 and CDR2 from the germline V gene are SGDLS and YYNGEE. The CDR3 runs to 17 residues. The CDR3 here is CASSVRDVDRMNTEAFF. DNA of the CDR3: TGTGCCAGCAGCGTGAGGGACGTGGACAGAATGAACACTGAAGCTTTCTTT.